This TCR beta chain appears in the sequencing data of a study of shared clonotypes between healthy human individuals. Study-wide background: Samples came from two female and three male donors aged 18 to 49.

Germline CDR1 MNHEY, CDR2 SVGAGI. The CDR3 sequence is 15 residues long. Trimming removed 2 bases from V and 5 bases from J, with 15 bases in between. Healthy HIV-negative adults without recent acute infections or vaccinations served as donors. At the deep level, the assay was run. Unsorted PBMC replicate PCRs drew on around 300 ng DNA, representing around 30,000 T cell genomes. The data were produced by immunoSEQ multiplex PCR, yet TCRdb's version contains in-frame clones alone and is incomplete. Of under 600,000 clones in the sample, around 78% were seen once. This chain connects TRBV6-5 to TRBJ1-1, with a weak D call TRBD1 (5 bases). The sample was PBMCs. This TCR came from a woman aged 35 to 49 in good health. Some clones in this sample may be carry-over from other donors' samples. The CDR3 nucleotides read TGTGCCAGCAGTTACAAGTTCCAGGGAAAAACTGAAGCTTTCTTT. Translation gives CASSYKFQGKTEAFF.